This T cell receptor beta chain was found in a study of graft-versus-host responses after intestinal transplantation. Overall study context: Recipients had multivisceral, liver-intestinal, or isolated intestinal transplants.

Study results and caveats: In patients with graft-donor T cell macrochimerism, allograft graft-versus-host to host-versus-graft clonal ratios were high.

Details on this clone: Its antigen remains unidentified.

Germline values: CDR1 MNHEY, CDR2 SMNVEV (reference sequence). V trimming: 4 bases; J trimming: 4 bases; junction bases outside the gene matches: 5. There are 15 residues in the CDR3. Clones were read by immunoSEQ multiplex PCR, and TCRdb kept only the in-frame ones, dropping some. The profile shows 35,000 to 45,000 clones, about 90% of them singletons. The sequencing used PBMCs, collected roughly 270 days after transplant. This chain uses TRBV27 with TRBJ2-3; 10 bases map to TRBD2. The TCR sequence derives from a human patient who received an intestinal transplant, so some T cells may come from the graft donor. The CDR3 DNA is TGTGCCAGCAGTTACGGGACTAGCGTGCCAGATACGCAGTATTTT. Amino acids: CASSYGTSVPDTQYF.